A single sample is the source of the 22 T cell receptor beta chains below, sequenced in a study of blood T cell repertoires in COVID-19. Data came from immunoSEQ multiplex PCR; TCRdb stores just in-frame clones and leaves some out. The sample holds some 37,000 clones; more than 65% are singletons and the top ten take 25% to 30%. Sequencing was done on a sample of peripheral blood. The receptors were sampled from a man older than 75 with active or convalescent COVID-19.

This chain uses TRBV14 with TRBJ1-3, with D possibly matching TRBD1 (5 bases). The CDR3 is 15 residues long. V shed 4 bases and J shed 0 bases, with 10 bases lying between them. Germline CDR1 reads SGHDN; CDR2 reads FVKESK. In DNA form, the CDR3 reads TGTGCCAGCAGCCCCCCAGGGTTCTCTGGAAACACCATATATTTT. Protein sequence: CASSPPGFSGNTIYF.

This chain's CDR3 is CASSIPGTGYQPQHF. The CDR3 coding sequence is TGTGCCAGTAGTATCCCCGGGACAGGCTATCAGCCCCAGCATTTT. The genes are TRBV19 and TRBJ1-5, with 8 bases lining up with TRBD1. After removal of 3 bases from V and 5 bases from J, the junction contained 6 bases not matched to a gene. The CDR3 is 15 amino acids. In germline, CDR1 is LNHDA, CDR2 SQIVND (reference sequence). The full variable domain, with the rest looked up from reference TRBV19 and TRBJ1-5, is DGGITQSPKYLFRKEGQNVTLSCEQNLNHDAMYWYRQDPGQGLRLIYYSQIVNDFQKGDIAEGYSVSREKKESFPLTVTSAQKNPTAFYLCASSIPGTGYQPQHFGDGTRLSIL.

The rearrangement joins TRBV9 to TRBJ2-1, with 9 bases matching TRBD1. Per the germline V gene, CDR1 is SGDLS and CDR2 is YYNGEE. The V gene end was trimmed by 7 bases and the J gene end by 6 bases; junction bases not matched to a gene: 11. This CDR3 has 15 residues. CDR3 DNA sequence: TGTGCCAGCGCCTCTCCGGGACAGGGAGCCAATGAGCAGTTCTTC. Amino acids: CASASPGQGANEQFF.

The chain uses TRBV28 and TRBJ2-7; D perhaps matches TRBD2 (6 bases). Germline V CDR1 and CDR2: MDHEN, SYDVKM. The CDR3 covers 11 residues. V was clipped by 9 bases and J by 4 bases, with 10 bases between them. CDR3 coding DNA: TGTGCCAGTCGCGGGAATTACGAGCAGTACTTC. Protein sequence: CASRGNYEQYF.

The chain is built from TRBV10-3 and TRBJ2-1; 11 bases line up with TRBD1. After removal of 4 bases from V and 4 bases from J, the junction contained 3 bases not matched to a gene. The CDR3 spans 15 residues. Per the germline V gene, CDR1 is ENHRY and CDR2 is SYGVKD. The CDR3 coding sequence is TGTGCCATCAGTGGCCGGGACAGGGGGTACAATGAGCAGTTCTTC. Protein product: CAISGRDRGYNEQFF.

Sample share makes this clone large. This chain links TRBV5-1 with TRBJ1-6; D gene uncertain. The CDR3 sequence is 12 residues long. The germline CDR1 and CDR2 sequences are SGHRS and YFSETQ. Trimming removed 5 bases at V and 7 bases at J, with 7 bases between. The CDR3 coding sequence is TGCGCCAGCAGGATAGAGAATTCACCCCTCCACTTT. Protein sequence: CASRIENSPLHF.

This clone occurred a few times. The rearrangement joins TRBV9 to TRBJ2-7; the match to TRBD2 covers 9 bases. With V trimmed by 4 bases and J by 5 bases, 4 bases remained unmatched. Germline CDR1 and CDR2: SGDLS and YYNGEE. This CDR3 contains 13 residues. In DNA, the CDR3 is TGTGCCAGCAGCAAAAGCGGGGGGAACGAGCAGTACTTC. This translates into CASSKSGGNEQYF. Full variable domain (remainder filled in from reference TRBV9 and TRBJ2-7): DSGVTQTPKHLITATGQRVTLRCSPRSGDLSVYWYQQSLDQGLQFLIQYYNGEERAKGNILERFSAQQFPDLHSELNLSSLELGDSALYFCASSKSGGNEQYFGPGTRLTVT.

This clone appeared a few times. This same CDR3 is encoded by further DNA sequences in the sample. The chain has TRBV7-9 and TRBJ2-7; 7 bases are shared with TRBD1. The CDR3 runs 13 residues. The germline V gene encodes CDR1 SEHNR and CDR2 FQNEAQ (reference sequence). With 6 bases clipped from V and 5 bases from J, the junction kept 7 bases outside the gene matches. The CDR3 DNA is TGTGCCAGCAGTTTGACAGGGCCCAACGAGCAGTACTTC. It encodes CASSLTGPNEQYF.

This clone came up a few times. The chain is built from TRBV7-2 and TRBJ2-5; TRBD1 agrees at 9 bases. Germline V lookup: CDR1 SGHTA, CDR2 FQGNSA. The CDR3 is 15 amino acids. Unmatched junction bases numbered 4, after V lost 0 bases and J lost 5 bases. The CDR3 DNA reads TGTGCCAGCAGCTTAGCGAAACAGGGGGCCGAGACCCAGTACTTC. Translated: CASSLAKQGAETQYF.

The J gene is TRBJ1-5, the V gene TRBV7-2; tentatively, D is TRBD1 (6 bases). V lost 1 base and J 0 bases, leaving 10 bases between the germline ends. The CDR3 has 16 residues. The germline V gene has CDR1 SGHTA and CDR2 FQGNSA. The CDR3 sequence is CASSLVTGPSNQPQHF. CDR3 coding DNA: TGTGCCAGCAGCTTAGTCACAGGGCCTAGCAATCAGCCCCAGCATTTT.

This clone was recorded once. The rearrangement joins TRBV6-8 to TRBJ2-1, with 9 bases aligning to TRBD2. Germline assignment: CDR1 MNHGY and CDR2 SAAAGT. V trimming: 6 bases; J trimming: 3 bases; junction bases outside the gene matches: 6. The CDR3 runs 15 residues. The CDR3 sequence: CASSSGLAFYNEQFF. DNA for the CDR3: TGTGCCAGCAGCTCCGGACTAGCGTTCTACAATGAGCAGTTCTTC.

The chain couples TRBV27 to TRBJ1-4; TRBD1 agrees at 11 bases. Germline loops: CDR1 MNHEY, CDR2 SMNVEV (reference sequence). Trimming at V came to 4 bases and at J to 7 bases, leaving 5 bases not matched to a gene. This CDR3 is 15 amino acids long. The CDR3 region has the DNA TGTGCCAGCAGTTCCTCCGGGACAGGGGGTGAAAAACTGTTTTTT. Its protein product is CASSSSGTGGEKLFF.

The genes are TRBV19 and TRBJ2-1, with TRBD1 matching 8 bases. With 6 bases clipped from V and 5 bases from J, the junction kept 9 bases outside the gene matches. This CDR3 spans 15 amino acids. Germline V gene lookup returns CDR1 LNHDA and CDR2 SQIVND (reference sequence). As DNA, the CDR3 is TGTGCCAGTAGGCTTACCGGGACAGGAAACAATGAGCAGTTCTTC. Residues: CASRLTGTGNNEQFF.

This clone occurred a few times. V is TRBV5-8 and J is TRBJ2-5, with 7 bases matching TRBD2. With 4 bases clipped from V and 2 bases from J, the junction kept 8 bases outside the gene matches. This CDR3 comprises 15 residues. Germline V gene lookup returns CDR1 SGHTS and CDR2 YDEGEE. CDR3 loop: CASSQIAGLQETQYF. DNA for the CDR3: TGTGCCAGCAGCCAAATAGCGGGTTTACAAGAGACCCAGTACTTC.

The V gene is TRBV4-3, the J gene TRBJ1-2; weak D call: TRBD1 (5 bases). Per germline, CDR1 LGHNA and CDR2 YSLEER. The CDR3 runs to 16 residues. Deletions cut 6 bases from V and 0 bases from J, with 17 bases between. The CDR3 sequence: CASRLGATGANYGYTF. The CDR3 region has the DNA TGCGCCAGCAGACTAGGGGCCACGGGAGCTAACTATGGCTACACCTTC.

This chain uses TRBV6-5 with TRBJ1-2; TRBD1 aligns across 10 bases. From germline, CDR1 is MNHEY and CDR2 SVGAGI. Trimming removed 5 bases from V and 4 bases from J; junction bases left unmatched: 7. CDR3 size: 15 residues. CDR3 sequence reads: CASSHPGQGFYGYTF. The CDR3 coding sequence is TGTGCCAGCAGTCACCCGGGACAGGGGTTCTATGGCTACACCTTC.

The genes are TRBV4-3 and TRBJ2-3, with 7 positions matching TRBD1. Losses at the gene ends were 4 bases for V and 2 bases for J; bases not matched to a gene: 9. The CDR3 extends over 16 amino acids. CDR1 and CDR2 (germline): LGHNA, YSLEER. CDR3 region: CASSPTGSEYTDTQYF. CDR3 DNA sequence: TGCGCCAGCAGCCCGACAGGGTCGGAATACACAGATACGCAGTATTTT.

The chain uses TRBV3-1 (or the pseudogene TRBV3-2) and TRBJ2-7, with 10 nucleotides matching TRBD2. With V trimmed by 4 bases and J by 2 bases, 5 bases remained unmatched. CDR3 size: 15 residues. Looked up from germline, CDR1 is LGHDT and CDR2 is YNNKEL (reference sequence). CDR3: CASSLRTSGAYEQYF. Written as DNA, the CDR3 is TGTGCCAGCAGCCTCCGGACTAGCGGAGCCTACGAGCAGTACTTC.

The chain is built from TRBV30 and TRBJ2-2; 7 bases line up with TRBD2. CDR1 GTSNPN and CDR2 SVGIG come from the germline V gene (reference sequence). This CDR3 comprises 14 residues. With V trimmed by 4 bases and J by 1 base, 3 bases remained unmatched. CDR3 region: CAWTSGVNTGELFF. The CDR3 DNA follows: TGTGCCTGGACGAGCGGGGTGAACACCGGGGAGCTGTTTTTT.

The genes are TRBV19 and TRBJ2-5, with 7 bases lining up with TRBD2. The germline V gene has CDR1 LNHDA and CDR2 SQIVND (reference sequence). This CDR3 has 12 amino acids. V dropped 6 bases and J dropped 5; count of bases not matched to a gene: 3. Written as DNA, the CDR3 is TGTGCCAGTAGCACCGGGGGGGAGACCCAGTACTTC. It is translated as CASSTGGETQYF.

This rearrangement joins TRBV4-3 to TRBJ1-1; 9 nucleotides match TRBD1. The germline V gene has CDR1 LGHNA and CDR2 YSLEER. This CDR3 spans 14 amino acids. Unmatched junction bases numbered 1, after V lost 5 bases and J lost 0 bases. DNA of the CDR3: TGCGCCAGCAGCTACAGGGGGCTGAACACTGAAGCTTTCTTT. It yields the protein CASSYRGLNTEAFF.

This sequence joins TRBV10-2 and TRBJ2-3; 8 bases agree with TRBD2. Looked up from germline, CDR1 is WSHSY and CDR2 is SAAADI. The CDR3 runs 14 residues. The V segment lost 8 bases and the J segment 9 bases; nucleotides outside the gene matches: 13. CDR3 residues: CASLEAGAQYTQYF. The CDR3 DNA follows: TGCGCCAGCCTGGAAGCGGGGGCCCAGTACACGCAGTATTTT.